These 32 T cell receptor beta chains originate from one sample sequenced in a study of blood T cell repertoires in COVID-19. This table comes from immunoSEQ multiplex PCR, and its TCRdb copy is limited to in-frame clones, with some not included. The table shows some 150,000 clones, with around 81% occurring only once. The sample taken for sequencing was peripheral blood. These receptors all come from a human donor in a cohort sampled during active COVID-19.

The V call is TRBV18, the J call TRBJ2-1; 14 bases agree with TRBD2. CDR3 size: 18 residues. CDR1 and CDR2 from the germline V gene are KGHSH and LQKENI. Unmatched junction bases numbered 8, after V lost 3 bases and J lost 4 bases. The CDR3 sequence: CASSPQTSGGALYNEQFF. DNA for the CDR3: TGTGCCAGCTCACCCCAGACTAGCGGGGGGGCATTATACAATGAGCAGTTCTTC.

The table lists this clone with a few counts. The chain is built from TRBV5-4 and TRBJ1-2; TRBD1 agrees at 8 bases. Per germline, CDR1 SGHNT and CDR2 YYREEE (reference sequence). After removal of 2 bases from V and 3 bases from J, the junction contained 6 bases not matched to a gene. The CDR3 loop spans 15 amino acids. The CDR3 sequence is CASSLATGGHYGYTF. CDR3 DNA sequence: TGTGCCAGCAGCTTAGCTACAGGGGGACACTATGGCTACACCTTC.

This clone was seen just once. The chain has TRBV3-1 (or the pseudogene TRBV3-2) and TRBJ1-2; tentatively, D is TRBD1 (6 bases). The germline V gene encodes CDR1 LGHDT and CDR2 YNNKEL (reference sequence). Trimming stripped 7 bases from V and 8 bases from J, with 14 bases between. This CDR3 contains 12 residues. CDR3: CASTRGGSGYTF. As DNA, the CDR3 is TGTGCCAGCACTAGGGGGGGAAGCGGCTACACCTTC.

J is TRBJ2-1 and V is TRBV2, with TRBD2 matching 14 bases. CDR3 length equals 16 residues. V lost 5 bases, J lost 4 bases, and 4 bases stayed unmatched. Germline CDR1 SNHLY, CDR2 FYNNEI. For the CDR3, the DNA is TGTGCCAGCAGTCCGGGACTAGCGGGGGAGTACAATGAGCAGTTCTTC. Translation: CASSPGLAGEYNEQFF.

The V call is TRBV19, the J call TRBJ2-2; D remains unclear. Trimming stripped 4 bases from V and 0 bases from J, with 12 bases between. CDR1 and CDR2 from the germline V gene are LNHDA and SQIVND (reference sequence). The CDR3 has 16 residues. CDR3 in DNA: TGTGCCAGTAGTAAGTTGTTGAGCTCGAACACCGGGGAGCTGTTTTTT. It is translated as CASSKLLSSNTGELFF. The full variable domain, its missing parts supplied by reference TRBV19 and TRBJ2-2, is DGGITQSPKYLFRKEGQNVTLSCEQNLNHDAMYWYRQDPGQGLRLIYYSQIVNDFQKGDIAEGYSVSREKKESFPLTVTSAQKNPTAFYLCASSKLLSSNTGELFFGEGSRLTVL.

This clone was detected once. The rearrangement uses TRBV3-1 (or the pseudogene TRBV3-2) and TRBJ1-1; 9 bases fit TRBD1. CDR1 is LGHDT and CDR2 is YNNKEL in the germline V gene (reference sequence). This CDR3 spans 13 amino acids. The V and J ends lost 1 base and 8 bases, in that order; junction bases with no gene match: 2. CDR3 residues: CASSQGDRAEAFF. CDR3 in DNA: TGTGCCAGCAGCCAAGGGGACAGGGCCGAAGCTTTCTTT.

CDR3 sequence reads: CASSVTGTGHAEQYF. The CDR3 DNA sequence: TGTGCCAGCAGCGTGACGGGGACAGGGCACGCCGAGCAGTACTTC. The chain uses TRBV9 and TRBJ2-7; 9 nucleotides line up with TRBD1. Germline assignment: CDR1 SGDLS and CDR2 YYNGEE. This CDR3 has 15 amino acids. Trimming removed 2 bases from V and 6 bases from J; junction bases left unmatched: 9.

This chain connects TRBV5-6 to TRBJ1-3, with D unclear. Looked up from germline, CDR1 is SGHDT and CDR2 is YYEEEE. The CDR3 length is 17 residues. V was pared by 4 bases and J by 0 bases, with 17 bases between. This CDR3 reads CASSPRPELRSGNTIYF. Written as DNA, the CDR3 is TGTGCCAGCAGCCCAAGGCCGGAGCTCCGCTCTGGAAACACCATATATTTT.

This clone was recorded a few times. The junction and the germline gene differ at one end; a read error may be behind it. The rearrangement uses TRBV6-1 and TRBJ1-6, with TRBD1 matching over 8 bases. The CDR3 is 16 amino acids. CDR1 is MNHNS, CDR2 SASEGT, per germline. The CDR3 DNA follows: TGTGCCAGCAGTGCCGGCGACAGGGGTTATAGTTCACCCCTCCACTTT. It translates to CASSAGDRGYSSPLHF.

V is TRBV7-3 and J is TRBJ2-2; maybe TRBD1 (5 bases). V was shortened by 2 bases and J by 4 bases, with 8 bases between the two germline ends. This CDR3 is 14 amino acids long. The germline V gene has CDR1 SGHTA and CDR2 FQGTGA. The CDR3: CASSLGAATGELFF. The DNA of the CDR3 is TGTGCCAGCAGCTTAGGGGCAGCCACCGGGGAGCTGTTTTTT.

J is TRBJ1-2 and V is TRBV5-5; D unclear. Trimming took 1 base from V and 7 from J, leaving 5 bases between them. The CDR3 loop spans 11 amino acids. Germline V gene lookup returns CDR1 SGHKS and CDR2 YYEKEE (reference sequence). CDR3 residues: CASSLSFGYTF. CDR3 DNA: TGTGCCAGCAGCTTGTCTTTTGGCTACACCTTC.

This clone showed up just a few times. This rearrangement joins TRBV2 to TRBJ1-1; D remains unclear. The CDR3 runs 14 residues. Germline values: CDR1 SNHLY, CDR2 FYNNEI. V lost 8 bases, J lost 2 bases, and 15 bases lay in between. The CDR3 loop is CASRRIPTNTEAFF. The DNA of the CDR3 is TGTGCCAGCCGCCGTATCCCCACAAACACTGAAGCTTTCTTT.

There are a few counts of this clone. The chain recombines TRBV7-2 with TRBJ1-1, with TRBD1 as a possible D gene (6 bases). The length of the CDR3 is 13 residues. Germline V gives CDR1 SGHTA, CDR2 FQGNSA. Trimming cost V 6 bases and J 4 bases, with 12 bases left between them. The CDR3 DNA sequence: TGTGCCAGCAGACTCAGGGGTACCACTGAAGCTTTCTTT. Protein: CASRLRGTTEAFF.

CDR3 coding DNA: TGCAGTGCTAGAGACAACTACGAGCAGTACTTC. Translating gives CSARDNYEQYF. The chain combines TRBV20-1 with TRBJ2-7, with D unclear. Deletions cut 0 bases from V and 3 bases from J, with 3 bases between. The germline V gene has CDR1 DFQATT and CDR2 SNEGSKA (reference sequence). The CDR3 spans 11 residues.

In DNA form, the CDR3 reads TGTGCCACCAGCGGCCGGGACAGAACGTACAATGAGCAGTTCTTC. Protein: CATSGRDRTYNEQFF. J is TRBJ2-1 and V is TRBV15; the match to TRBD1 covers 7 bases. The CDR3 covers 15 residues. With V trimmed by 5 bases and J by 4 bases, 8 bases remained unmatched. Germline V gene data show CDR1 as LNHNV and CDR2 as YYDKDF (reference sequence).

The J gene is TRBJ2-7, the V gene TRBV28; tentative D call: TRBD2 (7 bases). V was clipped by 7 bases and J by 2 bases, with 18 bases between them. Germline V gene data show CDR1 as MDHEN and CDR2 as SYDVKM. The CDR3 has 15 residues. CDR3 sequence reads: CASTHGGQLTYEQYF. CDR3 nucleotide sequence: TGTGCCAGCACCCACGGGGGGCAGCTTACCTACGAGCAGTACTTC.

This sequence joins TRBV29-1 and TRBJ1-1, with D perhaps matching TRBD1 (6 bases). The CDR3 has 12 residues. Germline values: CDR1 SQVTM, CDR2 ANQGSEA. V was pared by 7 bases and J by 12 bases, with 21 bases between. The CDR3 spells CSARGRGLFSFF. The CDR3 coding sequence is TGCAGCGCCCGCGGCAGGGGCCTTTTTTCTTTCTTT. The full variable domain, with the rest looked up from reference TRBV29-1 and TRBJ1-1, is SAVISQKPSRDICQRGTSLTIQCQVDSQVTMMFWYRQQPGQSLTLIATANQGSEATYESGFVIDKFPISRPNLTFSTLTVSNMSPEDSSIYLCSARGRGLFSFFGQGTRLTVV.

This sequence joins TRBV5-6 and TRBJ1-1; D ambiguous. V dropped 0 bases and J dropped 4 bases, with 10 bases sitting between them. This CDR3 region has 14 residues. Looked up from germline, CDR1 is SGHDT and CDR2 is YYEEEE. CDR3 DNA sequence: TGTGCCAGCAGCTTGGACTTGTCGGGCACTGAAGCTTTCTTT. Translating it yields CASSLDLSGTEAFF.

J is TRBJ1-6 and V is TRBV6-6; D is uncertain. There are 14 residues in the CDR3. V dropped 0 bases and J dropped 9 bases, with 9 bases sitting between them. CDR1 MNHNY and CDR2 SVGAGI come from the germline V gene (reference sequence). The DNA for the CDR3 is TGTGCCAGCAGTTACTCGGGCGCCCCTTCACCCCTCCACTTT. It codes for CASSYSGAPSPLHF.

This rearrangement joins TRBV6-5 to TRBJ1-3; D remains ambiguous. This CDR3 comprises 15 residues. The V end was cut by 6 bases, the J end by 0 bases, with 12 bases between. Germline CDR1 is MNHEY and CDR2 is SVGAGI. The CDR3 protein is CASSVSTSSGNTIYF. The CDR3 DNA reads TGTGCCAGCAGCGTCTCTACGAGCTCTGGAAACACCATATATTTT.

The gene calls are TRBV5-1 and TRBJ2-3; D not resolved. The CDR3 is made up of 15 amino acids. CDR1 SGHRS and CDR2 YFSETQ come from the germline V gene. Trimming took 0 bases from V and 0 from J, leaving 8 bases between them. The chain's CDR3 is CASSLGVVSTDTQYF. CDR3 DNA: TGCGCCAGCAGCTTGGGCGTAGTAAGCACAGATACGCAGTATTTT.

The chain's CDR3 is CASSYFRDTQETQYF. The CDR3 DNA is TGTGCCAGCAGTTATTTCCGGGACACACAAGAGACCCAGTACTTC. This chain joins TRBV2 and TRBJ2-5; TRBD1 might be the D (6 bases). V shed 5 bases and J shed 2 bases, with 15 bases lying between them. This CDR3 region has 15 residues. Germline V lookup: CDR1 SNHLY, CDR2 FYNNEI.

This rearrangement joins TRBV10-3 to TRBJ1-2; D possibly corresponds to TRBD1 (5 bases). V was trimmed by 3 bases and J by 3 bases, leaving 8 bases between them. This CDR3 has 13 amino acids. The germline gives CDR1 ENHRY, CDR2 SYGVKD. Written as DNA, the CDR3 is TGTGCCATCAGTGAAGAAGGGGACTATGGCTACACCTTC. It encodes CAISEEGDYGYTF.

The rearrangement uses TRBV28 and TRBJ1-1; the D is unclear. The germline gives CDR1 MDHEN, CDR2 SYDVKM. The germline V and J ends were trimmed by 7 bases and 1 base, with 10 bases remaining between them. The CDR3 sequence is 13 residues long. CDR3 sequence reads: CASIAEGNTEAFF. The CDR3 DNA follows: TGTGCCAGCATCGCGGAGGGGAACACTGAAGCTTTCTTT.

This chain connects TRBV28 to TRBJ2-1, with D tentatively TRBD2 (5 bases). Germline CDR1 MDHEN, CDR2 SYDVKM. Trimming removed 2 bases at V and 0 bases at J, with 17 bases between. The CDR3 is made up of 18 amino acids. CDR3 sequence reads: CASSLRPSSGSSYNEQFF. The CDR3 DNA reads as TGTGCCAGCAGTTTAAGGCCATCGAGCGGCAGCTCCTACAATGAGCAGTTCTTC.

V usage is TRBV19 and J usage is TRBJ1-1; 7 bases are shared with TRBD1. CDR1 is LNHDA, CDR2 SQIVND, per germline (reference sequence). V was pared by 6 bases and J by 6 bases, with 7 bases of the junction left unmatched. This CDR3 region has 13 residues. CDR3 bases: TGTGCCAGTAGCCGACAGGGCATCCCTGAAGCTTTCTTT. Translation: CASSRQGIPEAFF.

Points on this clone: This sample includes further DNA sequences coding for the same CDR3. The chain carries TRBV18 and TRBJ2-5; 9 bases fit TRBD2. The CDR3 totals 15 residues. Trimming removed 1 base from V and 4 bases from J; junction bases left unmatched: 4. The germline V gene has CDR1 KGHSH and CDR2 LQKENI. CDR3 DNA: TGTGCCAGCTCACCACTAGCGGGGGCCAGAGAGACCCAGTACTTC. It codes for CASSPLAGARETQYF.

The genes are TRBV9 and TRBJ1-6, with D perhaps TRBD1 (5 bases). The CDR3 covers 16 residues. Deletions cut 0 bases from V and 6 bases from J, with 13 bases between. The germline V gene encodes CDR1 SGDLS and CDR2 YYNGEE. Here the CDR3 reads CASSVDGGSFNSPLHF. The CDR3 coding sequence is TGTGCCAGCAGCGTAGACGGGGGAAGTTTTAATTCACCCCTCCACTTT.

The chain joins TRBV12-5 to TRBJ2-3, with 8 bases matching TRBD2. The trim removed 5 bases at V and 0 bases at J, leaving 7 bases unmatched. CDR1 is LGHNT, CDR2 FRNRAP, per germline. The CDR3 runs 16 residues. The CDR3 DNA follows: TGTGCTAGTGGTCCAAGAGCGGGGGCCAGCACAGATACGCAGTATTTT. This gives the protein CASGPRAGASTDTQYF.

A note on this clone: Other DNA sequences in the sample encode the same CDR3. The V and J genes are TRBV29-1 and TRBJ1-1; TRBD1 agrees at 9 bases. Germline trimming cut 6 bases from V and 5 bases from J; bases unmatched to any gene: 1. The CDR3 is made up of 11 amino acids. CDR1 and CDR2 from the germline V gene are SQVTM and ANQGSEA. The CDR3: CSVDRGTEAFF. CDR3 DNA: TGCAGCGTGGACAGGGGAACTGAAGCTTTCTTT.

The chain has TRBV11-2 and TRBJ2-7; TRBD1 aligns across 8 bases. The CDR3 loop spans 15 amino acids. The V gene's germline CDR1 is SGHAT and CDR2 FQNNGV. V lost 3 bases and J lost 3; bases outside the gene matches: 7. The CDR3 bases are TGTGCCAGCAGCTTTCCCGGGACAGGATACTACGAGCAGTACTTC. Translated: CASSFPGTGYYEQYF.

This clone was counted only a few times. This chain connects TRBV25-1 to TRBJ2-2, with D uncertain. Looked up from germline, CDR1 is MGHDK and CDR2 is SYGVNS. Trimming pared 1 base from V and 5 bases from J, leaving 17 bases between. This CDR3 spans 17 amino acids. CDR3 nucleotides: TGTGCCAGCAGTGAATTCAAGGCGGCGGCGGATACCGGGGAGCTGTTTTTT. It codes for CASSEFKAAADTGELFF.